This entry lists 13 T cell receptor beta chains sequenced from one sample in a study of shared clonotypes between healthy human individuals. TCRdb keeps only in-frame clones here, not all; method: immunoSEQ multiplex PCR. The sample consists of over a million clones, around 98% of them appearing once. What was sequenced was naive CD4+ T cells sorted from blood. Stated subset: CD45RA+ positively selected. The receptors shown here come from a man aged 30-40 years in good health.

A single count supports this clone. This chain connects TRBV28 to TRBJ2-7; D is undetermined. The CDR3 consists of 12 residues. Looked up from germline, CDR1 is MDHEN and CDR2 is SYDVKM. V gave up 2 bases and J gave up 6 bases, with 8 bases separating them. CDR3 nucleotides: TGTGCCAGCAGTTTAAAAGGGCTCGAGCAGTACTTC. Amino acids: CASSLKGLEQYF.

This clone was found once. The rearrangement links TRBV18 to TRBJ2-2, with TRBD1 matching over 8 bases. Trimming took 6 bases from V and 7 from J; bases not matched to a gene: 4. The CDR3 contains 13 residues. Germline V CDR1 and CDR2: KGHSH, LQKENI. The CDR3, as DNA: TGTGCCAGCTCCAGGGGGCTCGGCGGGGAGCTGTTTTTT. The encoded protein is CASSRGLGGELFF.

CDR3 amino acids: CASSGGGLADLNVQYF. DNA for the CDR3: TGTGCCAGCAGCGGAGGGGGACTAGCGGATCTCAATGTCCAGTATTTT. The V call is TRBV9, the J call TRBJ2-3; 11 bases agree with TRBD2. J lost 12 bases, V lost 3 bases, and 15 bases had no gene match. The CDR3 contains 16 residues. CDR1 and CDR2 from the germline V gene are SGDLS and YYNGEE.

J is TRBJ1-2 and V is TRBV5-1; 9 bases agree with TRBD1. The CDR3 has 16 residues. The ends lost 3 bases at V and 7 bases at J; junction bases unmatched: 13. Germline assignment: CDR1 SGHRS and CDR2 YFSETQ. Here the CDR3 DNA reads TGCGCCAGCAGCTCAAACCCACAGGGGGCAGGGGGTGGCTACACCTTC. Amino acids: CASSSNPQGAGGGYTF.

The chain has TRBV7-2 and TRBJ1-2, with D possibly matching TRBD1 (6 bases). Per the germline V gene, CDR1 is SGHTA and CDR2 is FQGNSA. This CDR3 spans 16 amino acids. Trimming shortened V by 5 bases and J by 6 bases, and 22 bases separated the two germline ends. CDR3 in DNA: TGTGCCAGCAGCCCAAATTGGGACACGCGACTTCATGGCTACACCTTC. This codes for CASSPNWDTRLHGYTF. The full variable domain, its missing parts supplied by reference TRBV7-2 and TRBJ1-2, is GAGVSQSPSNKVTEKGKDVELRCDPISGHTALYWYRQSLGQGLEFLIYFQGNSAPDKSGLPSDRFSAERTGGSVSTLTIQRTQQEDSAVYLCASSPNWDTRLHGYTFGSGTRLTVV.

The CDR3 DNA is TGTGCCAGCAGCTCGGGCATGGGGAAAGAGACCCAGTACTTC. This encodes CASSSGMGKETQYF. This chain joins TRBV11-3 and TRBJ2-5; D not resolved. There are 14 residues in the CDR3. Trimming cost V 4 bases and J 3 bases, with 12 bases left between them. Germline V gene data show CDR1 as SGHNT and CDR2 as YENEEA.

This clone was recorded a few times. Other nucleotide sequences in the sample specify the same CDR3. The genes are TRBV5-1 and TRBJ2-5; D possibly corresponds to TRBD1 (5 bases). The CDR3 consists of 14 residues. Looked up from germline, CDR1 is SGHRS and CDR2 is YFSETQ. V was pared by 0 bases and J by 0 bases, with 6 bases between. The CDR3 DNA reads as TGCGCCAGCAGCTTGGGACAGTACCAAGAGACCCAGTACTTC. Its protein is CASSLGQYQETQYF.

Notes on this clone: In the same sample, other DNA sequences code for this CDR3. This chain uses TRBV7-2 with TRBJ2-2, with TRBD2 identical over 7 bases. There are 15 residues in the CDR3. J gave up 0 bases and V 3 bases, and 1 base lay outside the gene matches. The V gene's germline CDR1 is SGHTA and CDR2 FQGNSA. The CDR3 sequence is CASSLSGANTGELFF. The DNA for the CDR3 is TGTGCCAGCAGCTTGAGCGGGGCGAACACCGGGGAGCTGTTTTTT.

This sequence joins TRBV29-1 and TRBJ1-2; D uncertain. The CDR3 length is 15 residues. Germline-derived CDR1 and CDR2 are SQVTM and ANQGSEA. Trimming took off 4 bases at V and 4 bases at J, with 19 bases between the two ends. This CDR3 reads CSVGEGVGVAYGYTF. Written as DNA, the CDR3 is TGCAGCGTTGGGGAAGGTGTCGGGGTGGCCTATGGCTACACCTTC.

The genes are TRBV19 and TRBJ2-7; 7 bases are a match to TRBD2. CDR3 length equals 14 residues. The junction had 8 bases not matched to a gene; V was cut back by 5 bases and J by 4 bases. Germline V lookup: CDR1 LNHDA, CDR2 SQIVND (reference sequence). CDR3 sequence reads: CASSELGRRYEQYF. The CDR3, as DNA: TGTGCCAGTAGTGAACTCGGGAGGCGGTACGAGCAGTACTTC.

This sequence joins TRBV4-3 and TRBJ1-1; D gene uncertain. This CDR3 has 12 amino acids. The V and J ends lost 1 base and 4 bases respectively, with 4 bases between them. Germline V gives CDR1 LGHNA, CDR2 YSLEER. The CDR3 loop reads CASSQVGTEAFF. For the CDR3, the DNA is TGCGCCAGCAGCCAAGTAGGCACTGAAGCTTTCTTT.

The rearrangement joins TRBV5-1 to TRBJ2-5; perhaps TRBD2 as D (5 bases). The V and J ends lost 4 bases and 4 bases respectively, with 11 bases between them. From germline, CDR1 is SGHRS and CDR2 YFSETQ. This CDR3 has 13 residues. The CDR3 coding sequence is TGCGCCAGCAGCCCCCCTGCGGGAGAGACCCAGTACTTC. Its protein is CASSPPAGETQYF.

For the CDR3, the DNA is TGTGCCAGCAGCTTAGGGCACCAGAACTATGGCTACACCTTC. This gives the protein CASSLGHQNYGYTF. J is TRBJ1-2 and V is TRBV11-2, with D uncertain. The CDR3 has 14 residues. Germline V lookup: CDR1 SGHAT, CDR2 FQNNGV. With 1 base removed from V and 2 bases from J, the gap between germline ends came to 8 bases.